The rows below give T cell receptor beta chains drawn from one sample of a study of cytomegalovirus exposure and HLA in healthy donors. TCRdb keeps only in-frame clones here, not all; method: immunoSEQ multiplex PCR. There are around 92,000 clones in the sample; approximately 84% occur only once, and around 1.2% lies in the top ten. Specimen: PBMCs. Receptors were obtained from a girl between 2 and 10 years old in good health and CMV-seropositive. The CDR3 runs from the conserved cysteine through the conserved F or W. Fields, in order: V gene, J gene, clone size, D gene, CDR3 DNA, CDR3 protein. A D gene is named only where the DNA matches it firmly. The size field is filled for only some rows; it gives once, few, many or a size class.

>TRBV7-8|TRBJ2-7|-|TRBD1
TGTGCCAGCAGCTTAGATCCGTTCTACAGGGGACCGCCTTCCTCCGAGCAGTACTTC
CASSLDPFYRGPPSSEQYF
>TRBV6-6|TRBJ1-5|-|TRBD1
TGTGCCAGCGAAGACAGGGGTGATCAGCCCCAGCATTTT
CASEDRGDQPQHF
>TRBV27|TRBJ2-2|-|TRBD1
TGTGCCAGCAGCTCCCGGGACAGCAGTTGGGAGCTGTTTTTT
CASSSRDSSWELFF
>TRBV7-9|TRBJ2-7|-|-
TGTGCCAGCAGCGATACAAGACAGGCCACCTACGAGCAGTACTTC
CASSDTRQATYEQYF
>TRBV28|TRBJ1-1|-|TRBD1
TGTGCCAGCAGTTTTTCAGGGGGTGTTGAAGCTTTCTTT
CASSFSGGVEAFF
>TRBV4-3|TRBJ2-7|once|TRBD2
TGCGCCAGCAGCCAAGGCCCCCATACTAGCGGCCATACCTACGAGCAGTACTTC
CASSQGPHTSGHTYEQYF
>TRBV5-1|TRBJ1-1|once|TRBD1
TGCGCCAGCAGCTTGGACCCTGACAGGGCATTCACTGAAGCTTTCTTT
CASSLDPDRAFTEAFF
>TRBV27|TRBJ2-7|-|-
TGTGCCAGCAGTTCAAACAGGGCGCGGGAGCAGTACTTC
CASSSNRAREQYF
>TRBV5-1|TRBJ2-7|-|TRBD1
TGCGCCAGCAGCTTCGGGACAGGGGTCTCCTACGAGCAGTACTTC
CASSFGTGVSYEQYF
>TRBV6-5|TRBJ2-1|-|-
TGTGCCAGCAGTTACGTCGGGGGATCGCAGTTCTTC
CASSYVGGSQFF
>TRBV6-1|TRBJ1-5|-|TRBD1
TGTGCCAGCAGTGTGTGGGACAGAGATAGCAATCAGCCCCAGCATTTT
CASSVWDRDSNQPQHF
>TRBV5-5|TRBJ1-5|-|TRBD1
TGTGCCAGCAGTGGGACAGGAAGCAATCAGCCCCAGCATTTT
CASSGTGSNQPQHF
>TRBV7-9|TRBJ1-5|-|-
TGTGCCAGCAGCTTAAGTCAGACAGAAGGTCAGCCCCAGCATTTT
CASSLSQTEGQPQHF
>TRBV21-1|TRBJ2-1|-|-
TGTGCCAGCAGCAAAGTTAGTAAGCGGGAGAATGAGCAGTTCTTC
CASSKVSKRENEQFF
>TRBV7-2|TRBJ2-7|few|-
TGTGCCAGCACCCCCGACTACCTGATCTACGAGCAGTACTTC
CASTPDYLIYEQYF
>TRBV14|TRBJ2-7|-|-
TGTGCCAGCAGCCAAGCGTCGAGCTCCTACGAGCAGTACTTC
CASSQASSSYEQYF
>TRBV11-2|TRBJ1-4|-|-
TGTGCCAGCAGCTTGGGGACACGGGAACTGTTTTTT
CASSLGTRELFF
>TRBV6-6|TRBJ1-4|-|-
TGTGCCAGCGAGCAGGGCCCTGAAAAACTGTTTTTT
CASEQGPEKLFF
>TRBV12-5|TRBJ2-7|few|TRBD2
TGTGCTAGTGGTTTGGTACTTGCGGGAGTTGTGAGCGAGCAGTACTTC
CASGLVLAGVVSEQYF
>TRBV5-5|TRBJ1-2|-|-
TGTGCCAGCAGCTCACCCCGGGATCGGGTTGGCTACACCTTC
CASSSPRDRVGYTF
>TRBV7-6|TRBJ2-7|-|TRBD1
TGTGCCAGCAGCTTATCGGGACAGATTCACTACGAGCAGTACTTC
CASSLSGQIHYEQYF
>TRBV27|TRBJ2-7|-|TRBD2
TGTGCCAGCAGTTTAGGACTAGCATCCGAGCAGTACTTC
CASSLGLASEQYF
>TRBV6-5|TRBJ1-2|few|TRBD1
TGTGCCAGCAGGGTGACAGGGGACTATGGCTACACCTTC
CASRVTGDYGYTF
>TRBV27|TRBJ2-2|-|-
TGTGCCAGCAGTTTCCGGGCGAACACCGGGGAGCTGTTTTTT
CASSFRANTGELFF
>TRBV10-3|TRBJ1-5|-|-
TGTGCCATCAGTGCAGGGGACAATCAGCCCCAGCATTTT
CAISAGDNQPQHF